The 14 T cell receptor beta chains in this list originate from one sample, sequenced in a study of shared clonotypes between healthy human individuals. The table came from immunoSEQ multiplex PCR; TCRdb's copy has only in-frame clones and leaves some out. The repertoire has some 530,000 clones, more than 75% of them found once; the top ten carry 12%. The specimen was PBMCs. The source of these receptors is a middle-aged woman in good health. Some clones in this sample may be carry-over from other donors' samples.

This clone was observed a single time. The J gene is TRBJ1-5, the V gene TRBV29-1; unclear D gene. The CDR3 runs to 13 residues. Trimming left V 4 bases short and J 2 bases short, with 9 bases between. In germline, CDR1 is SQVTM, CDR2 ANQGSEA. DNA of the CDR3: TGCAGCGTTGGATCTGCAGGCAATCAGCCCCAGCATTTT. As protein: CSVGSAGNQPQHF.

The genes are TRBV7-2 and TRBJ2-7, with 8 bases lining up with TRBD1. Germline loops: CDR1 SGHTA, CDR2 FQGNSA. The trim removed 8 bases at V and 4 bases at J, leaving 7 bases unmatched. CDR3 length: 13 amino acids. In DNA form, the CDR3 reads TGTGCCAGCGGAAGGACAGGGCGGTACGAGCAGTACTTC. Its protein is CASGRTGRYEQYF.

This chain uses TRBV10-3 with TRBJ2-1; 8 positions match TRBD2. Germline CDR1 is ENHRY and CDR2 is SYGVKD. The CDR3 loop spans 14 amino acids. The J segment lost 7 bases and the V segment lost 8 bases, leaving 10 bases of the junction unmatched. CDR3 bases: TGTGCCATCGATTCCGGGACTAGAGAAAATGAGCAGTTCTTC. Protein sequence: CAIDSGTRENEQFF.

CDR3 sequence: CASSSRGISNQPQHF. The CDR3 DNA reads as TGTGCCAGCAGTTCCAGGGGCATCAGCAATCAGCCCCAGCATTTT. The chain has TRBV28 and TRBJ1-5, with a tentative D call TRBD1 (6 bases). Germline CDR1 reads MDHEN; CDR2 reads SYDVKM. Trimming removed 4 bases from V and 1 base from J, with 11 bases in between. This CDR3 contains 15 residues.

This clone was seen a few times. The chain uses TRBV7-2 and TRBJ2-3; 8 nucleotides align to TRBD2. The germline V gene encodes CDR1 SGHTA and CDR2 FQGNSA. The ends lost 0 bases at V and 0 bases at J; junction bases unmatched: 11. The CDR3 runs 19 residues. In nucleotides, the CDR3 is TGTGCCAGCAGCTTAGCCCCACGGGCCCTAGCGGGCAGCACAGATACGCAGTATTTT. Protein sequence: CASSLAPRALAGSTDTQYF.

The rearrangement joins TRBV12-5 to TRBJ2-3, with TRBD2 matching over 11 bases. The CDR3 is 18 residues long. Unmatched junction bases numbered 6, after V lost 1 base and J lost 0 bases. Germline CDR1 reads LGHNT; CDR2 reads FRNRAP. This CDR3 is CASGLGGLADPSTDTQYF. The CDR3 nucleotides read TGTGCTAGTGGTTTGGGGGGACTAGCGGATCCTAGCACAGATACGCAGTATTTT.

The chain has TRBV7-9 and TRBJ2-5; D perhaps matches TRBD2 (5 bases). Trimming shortened V by 10 bases and J by 5 bases, and 20 bases separated the two germline ends. Germline V gene lookup returns CDR1 SEHNR and CDR2 FQNEAQ (reference sequence). This CDR3 spans 14 amino acids. CDR3 sequence reads: CANSLVPGLETQYF. CDR3 DNA sequence: TGTGCCAACAGTTTAGTCCCGGGGTTGGAGACCCAGTACTTC.

CDR3 bases: TGCGCCAGCAGCAGAACAGGAGCTAACTATGGCTACACCTTC. Protein: CASSRTGANYGYTF. The J gene is TRBJ1-2, the V gene TRBV5-1; TRBD1 might be the D (5 bases). V was clipped by 4 bases and J by 0 bases, with 10 bases between them. Germline CDR1 is SGHRS and CDR2 is YFSETQ. This CDR3 region has 14 residues.

In this sample, this clone turned up a few times. The chain couples TRBV27 to TRBJ1-3, with 7 bases identical to TRBD1. Germline lookup yields CDR1 MNHEY and CDR2 SMNVEV (reference sequence). Trimming at V came to 3 bases and at J to 6 bases, leaving 5 bases not matched to a gene. This CDR3 is 14 amino acids long. CDR3 in amino acids: CASSLAQGVNTIYF. The CDR3 DNA reads TGTGCCAGCAGTTTGGCGCAGGGGGTAAACACCATATATTTT.

V and J are TRBV4-2 and TRBJ1-2; D is possibly TRBD1 (5 bases). V was shortened by 4 bases and J by 6 bases, with 15 bases between the two germline ends. The CDR3 loop spans 14 amino acids. Germline V CDR1 and CDR2: LGHNA, YNFKEQ. CDR3 loop: CASSPGRDLDGYTF. CDR3 coding DNA: TGTGCCAGCAGCCCCGGCAGGGATCTGGATGGCTACACCTTC.

The V and J genes are TRBV5-1 and TRBJ1-2; 8 bases are a match to TRBD1. Germline V gene sequence: CDR1 SGHRS, CDR2 YFSETQ. The CDR3 has 13 amino acids. Unmatched junction bases numbered 2, after V lost 1 base and J lost 6 bases. The CDR3 DNA reads TGCGCCAGCAGCTTGACAGGGGGGGATGGCTACACCTTC. As protein: CASSLTGGDGYTF.

The V call is TRBV2, the J call TRBJ1-5, with 9 bases that match TRBD1. V was pared by 6 bases and J by 5 bases, with 8 bases of the junction left unmatched. The length of the CDR3 is 15 residues. CDR1 is SNHLY, CDR2 FYNNEI, per germline. Written as DNA, the CDR3 is TGTGCCAGCAGAGTACAGGGGGCGCGGGATCAGCCCCAGCATTTT. Protein: CASRVQGARDQPQHF. Using reference TRBV2 and TRBJ1-5 for the parts outside the CDR3, the full variable domain is EPEVTQTPSHQVTQMGQEVILRCVPISNHLYFYWYRQILGQKVEFLVSFYNNEISEKSEIFDDQFSVERPDGSNFTLKIRSTKLEDSAMYFCASRVQGARDQPQHFGDGTRLSIL.

For the CDR3, the DNA is TGTGCCTGGAGTGACCAAAGTATACCGAACACCGGGGAGCTGTTTTTT. Translation gives CAWSDQSIPNTGELFF. V gene TRBV30 combines with J gene TRBJ2-2; D is unclear. The CDR3 loop spans 16 amino acids. Trimming stripped 1 base from V and 0 bases from J, with 12 bases between. Germline V lookup: CDR1 GTSNPN, CDR2 SVGIG (reference sequence).

This clone has at least ten counts. The V call is TRBV6-5, the J call TRBJ2-7; weak D call: TRBD1 (6 bases). This CDR3 comprises 14 residues. Germline V gives CDR1 MNHEY, CDR2 SVGAGI. Trimming removed 10 bases from V and 6 bases from J, with 22 bases in between. The CDR3 region has the DNA TGTGCCACCAAGGGCAGGGGCCCTTCTCGCGAGCAGTACTTC. Translation gives CATKGRGPSREQYF.